This T cell receptor beta chain originates from a study of shared clonotypes between healthy human individuals. On this clone: Other DNA sequences from this sample encode an identical CDR3 as well.

Sequencing was performed with immunoSEQ multiplex PCR; in TCRdb, only in-frame clones are kept and a portion is missing. This table has over 2 million clones, roughly 96% appearing once. The CDR3 totals 15 residues. The germline V gene encodes CDR1 SGDLS and CDR2 YYNGEE. Trimming removed 1 base from V and 9 bases from J, with 17 bases in between. The source of this sequence is a man in his late teens or twenties in good health. Sequenced material: naive CD4+ T cells sorted from blood. The subset denotes: CD45RA+ positively selected. V is TRBV9 and J is TRBJ1-5, with a tentative D call TRBD1 (6 bases). The CDR3 region is CASSVSPGAQGPQHF. CDR3 DNA sequence: TGTGCCAGCAGCGTAAGCCCGGGGGCTCAGGGGCCCCAGCATTTT.